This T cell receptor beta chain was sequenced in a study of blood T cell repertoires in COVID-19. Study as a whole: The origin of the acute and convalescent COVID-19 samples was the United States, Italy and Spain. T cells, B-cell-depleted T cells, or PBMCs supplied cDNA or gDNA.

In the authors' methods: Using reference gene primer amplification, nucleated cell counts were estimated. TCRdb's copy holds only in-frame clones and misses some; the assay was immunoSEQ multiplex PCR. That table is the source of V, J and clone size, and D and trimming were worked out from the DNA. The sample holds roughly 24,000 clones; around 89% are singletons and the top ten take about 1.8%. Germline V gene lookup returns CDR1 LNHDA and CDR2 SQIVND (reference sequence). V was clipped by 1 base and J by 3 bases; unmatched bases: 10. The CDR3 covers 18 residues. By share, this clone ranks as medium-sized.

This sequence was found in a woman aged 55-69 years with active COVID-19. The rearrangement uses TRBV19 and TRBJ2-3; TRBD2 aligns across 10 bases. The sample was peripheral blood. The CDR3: CASSIGAGGLLVTDTQYF. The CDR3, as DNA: TGTGCCAGTAGTATAGGAGCGGGAGGGCTTTTGGTTACAGATACGCAGTATTTT.